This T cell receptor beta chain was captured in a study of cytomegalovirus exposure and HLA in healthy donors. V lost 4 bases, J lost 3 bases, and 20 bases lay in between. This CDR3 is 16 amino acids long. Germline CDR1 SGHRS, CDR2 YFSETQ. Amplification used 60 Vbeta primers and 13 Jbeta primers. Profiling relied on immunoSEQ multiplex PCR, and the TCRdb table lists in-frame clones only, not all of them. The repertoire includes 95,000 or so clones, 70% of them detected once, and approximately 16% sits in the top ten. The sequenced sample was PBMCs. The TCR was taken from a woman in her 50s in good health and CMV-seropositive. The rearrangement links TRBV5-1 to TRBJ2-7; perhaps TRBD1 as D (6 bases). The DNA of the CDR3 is TGCGCCAGCAGCCCCCCAGGACAGACAAGAAACTACGAGCAGTACTTC. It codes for CASSPPGQTRNYEQYF.